Presented here are 4 T cell receptor beta chains from one specimen sequenced in a study of OX40 agonist ivuxolimab in advanced cancers. The repertoire was sequenced with immunoSEQ multiplex PCR; TCRdb's copy has only in-frame clones and lacks some. The sample includes roughly 70,000 clones, 80% to 90% of them seen just once. The specimen was CD4+ or CD8+ T cells sorted from blood, collected in a trial of the OX40 agonist ivuxolimab. The receptor set was obtained from an adult with an advanced solid tumor such as melanoma, head and neck, liver or kidney cancer.

This chain links TRBV7-9 with TRBJ2-3; possibly TRBD2 for D (6 bases). CDR1 and CDR2 from the germline V gene are SEHNR and FQNEAQ (reference sequence). CDR3 size: 14 residues. For the CDR3, the DNA is TGTACTTTGGACCGGGGGTTTGGCACAGATACGCAGTATTTT. Encoded protein: CTLDRGFGTDTQYF.

In nucleotides, the CDR3 is TGCGCCAGCCGACTCACACATGTAACCGGGGAGCTGTTTTTT. As protein: CASRLTHVTGELFF. V usage is TRBV10-2 and J usage is TRBJ2-2; no clear D gene. Germline assignment: CDR1 WSHSY and CDR2 SAAADI. The CDR3 has 14 amino acids. The germline V and J ends were trimmed by 8 bases and 5 bases, with 15 bases remaining between them.

This clone was seen once. This rearrangement joins TRBV6-5 to TRBJ1-1; the D gene is possibly TRBD1 (5 bases). The V gene's germline CDR1 is MNHEY and CDR2 SVGAGI. The V and J ends lost 10 bases and 3 bases respectively, with 15 bases between them. The length of the CDR3 is 13 residues. As DNA, the CDR3 is TGTGCCACGTTCGGGGGGATCCACACTGAAGCTTTCTTT. It codes for CATFGGIHTEAFF.

This chain uses TRBV10-3 with TRBJ2-3, with D perhaps matching TRBD2 (5 bases). Trimming left V 2 bases short and J 0 bases short, with 15 bases between. Germline-derived CDR1 and CDR2 are ENHRY and SYGVKD. This CDR3 has 17 residues. CDR3 in amino acids: CAISEGSGRSSTDTQYF. In DNA form, the CDR3 reads TGTGCCATCAGTGAGGGGAGCGGCCGATCTAGCACAGATACGCAGTATTTT.